This T cell receptor beta chain is from a study of blood T cells in healthy people across ages. Whole-study findings and limits: Roughly linearly, TCR beta diversity per million T cells fell as age increased.

This CDR3 has 14 residues. Trimming stripped 3 bases from V and 3 bases from J, with 9 bases between. Germline values: CDR1 SEHNR, CDR2 FQNEAQ (reference sequence). Turning to this clonotype: Its antigen is still unknown.

Together with a sample-barcoded 5' primer, a J-beta primer mix was included in a second PCR lasting about 6 to 11 cycles. Tagging of each cDNA molecule was performed by a template-switch adaptor with 12 random nucleotides. TCRdb re-called the 5' RACE reads with MiXCR, one entry per CDR3 protein. The table includes around 800,000 distinct CDR3 sequences, around a quarter detected once. This same sample was also taken into another study, of T cells of mothers and their children.

This clonotype originated in a boy aged 5-17 years in good health. V and J are TRBV7-9 and TRBJ2-1, with unresolved D. The sequenced sample was blood. Here the CDR3 DNA reads TGTGCCAGCAGCTTTACATACGACTACAATGAGCAGTTCTTC. It specifies CASSFTYDYNEQFF.